The clone carrying this T cell receptor beta chain occurred many times. The data derive from a study of T-cell reconstitution after alpha-beta-depleted transplantation in children. During its preparation, the TCRbeta library received unique molecular identifiers. Via MiXCR, TCRdb re-called the PCR reads, giving one row per CDR3 protein. The table records about 400,000 distinct CDR3 sequences, approximately 20% of them present only once. Germline values: CDR1 SQVTM, CDR2 ANQGSEA. The CDR3 is 12 residues long. V was trimmed by 4 bases and J by 3 bases, leaving 9 bases between them. Specimen: PBMCs from the stem cell graft donor, collected from the stem cell graft. This chain links TRBV29-1 with TRBJ1-2; D remains ambiguous. The TCR comes from a human donor who donated a stem cell graft to a child with acute myeloid leukemia. In DNA, the CDR3 is TGCAGCGTTGGCCCACAAGACTATGGCTACACCTTC. Encoded protein: CSVGPQDYGYTF.